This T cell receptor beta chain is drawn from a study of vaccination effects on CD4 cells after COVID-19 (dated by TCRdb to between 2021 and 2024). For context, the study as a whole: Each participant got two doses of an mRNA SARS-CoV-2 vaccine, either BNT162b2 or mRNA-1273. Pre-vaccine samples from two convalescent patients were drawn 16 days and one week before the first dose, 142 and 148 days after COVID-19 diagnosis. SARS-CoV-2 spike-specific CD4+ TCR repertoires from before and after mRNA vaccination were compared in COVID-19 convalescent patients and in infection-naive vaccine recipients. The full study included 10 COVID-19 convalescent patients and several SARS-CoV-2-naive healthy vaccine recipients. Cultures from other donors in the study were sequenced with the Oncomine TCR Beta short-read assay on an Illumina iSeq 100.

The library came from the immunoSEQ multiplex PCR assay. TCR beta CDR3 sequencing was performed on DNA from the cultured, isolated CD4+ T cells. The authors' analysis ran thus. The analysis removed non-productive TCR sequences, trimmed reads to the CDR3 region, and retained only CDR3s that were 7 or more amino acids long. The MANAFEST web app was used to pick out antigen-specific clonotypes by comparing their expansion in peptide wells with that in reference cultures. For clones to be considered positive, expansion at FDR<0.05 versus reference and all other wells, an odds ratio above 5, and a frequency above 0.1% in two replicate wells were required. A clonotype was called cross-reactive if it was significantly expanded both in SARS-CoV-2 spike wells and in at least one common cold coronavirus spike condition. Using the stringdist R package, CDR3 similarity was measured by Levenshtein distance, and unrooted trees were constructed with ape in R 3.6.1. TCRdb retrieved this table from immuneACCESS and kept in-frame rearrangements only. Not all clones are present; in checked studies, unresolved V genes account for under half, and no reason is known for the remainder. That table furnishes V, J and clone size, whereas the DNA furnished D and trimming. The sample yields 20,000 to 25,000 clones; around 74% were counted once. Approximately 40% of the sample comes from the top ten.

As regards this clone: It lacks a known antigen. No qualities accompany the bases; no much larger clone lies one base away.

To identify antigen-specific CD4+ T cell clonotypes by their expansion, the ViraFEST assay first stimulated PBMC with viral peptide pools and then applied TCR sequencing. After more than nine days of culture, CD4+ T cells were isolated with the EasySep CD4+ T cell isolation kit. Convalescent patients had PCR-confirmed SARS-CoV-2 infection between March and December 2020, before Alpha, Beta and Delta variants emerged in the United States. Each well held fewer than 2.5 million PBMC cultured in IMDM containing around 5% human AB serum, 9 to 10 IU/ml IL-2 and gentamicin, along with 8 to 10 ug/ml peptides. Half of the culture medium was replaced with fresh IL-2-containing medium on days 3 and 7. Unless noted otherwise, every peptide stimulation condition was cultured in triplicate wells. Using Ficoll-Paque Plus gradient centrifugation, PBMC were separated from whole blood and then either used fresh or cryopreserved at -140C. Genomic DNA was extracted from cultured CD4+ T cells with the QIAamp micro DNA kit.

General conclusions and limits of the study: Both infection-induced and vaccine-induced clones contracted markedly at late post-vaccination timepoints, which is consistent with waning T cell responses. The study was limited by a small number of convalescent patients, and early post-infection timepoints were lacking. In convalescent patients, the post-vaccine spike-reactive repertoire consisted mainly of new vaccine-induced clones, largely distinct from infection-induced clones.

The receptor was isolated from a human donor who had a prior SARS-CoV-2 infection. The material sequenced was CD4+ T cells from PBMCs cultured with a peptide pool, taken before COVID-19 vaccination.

The DNA reads as follows: TGCGCCAGCAGGCGCGACAGGGGGGGAAACGATGAGCAGTTCTTC. It codes for CASRRDRGGNDEQFF. The chain uses TRBV10-1 and TRBJ2-1; 9 junctional bases match TRBD1. The CDR3 spans 15 residues, from the cysteine through the phenylalanine. The retained sequence is limited to the CDR3, 45 bases, with the frame set at the first base. In the germline V gene (reference sequence), CDR1 corresponds to WNHNN and CDR2 to SYGVQD. V ends up 6 bases short and J 8 bases short, with an unmatched junction base count of 11.